The following is a TCR beta chain sequence with its context. This clone was seen just once. No antigen is known for it. No qualities accompany the bases; no much larger clone lies one base away. This record comes from a study of cytomegalovirus exposure and HLA in healthy donors (dated by TCRdb to the late 2010s). Background on the whole study: A later analysis indicated that the 110 or so validation repertoires were generated on the platform also employed for the roughly 650 repertoires of the first cohort. To predict cytomegalovirus infection status, the study combined high-throughput TCR immunosequencing, statistical association of individual TCRs with disease status, and machine learning. The study aimed to test whether signatures of past pathogen exposure could be identified by cataloging public T cell receptors. A separate validation cohort of 100 to 150 different subjects was used in addition to the approximately 670-subject first cohort. The paper's findings and limits, for the study overall: According to the authors, the approach could potentially be generalized to other disease states and immunological phenotypes. The classifier was reported to diagnose cytomegalovirus status with high specificity and sensitivity in both the original and validation cohorts. All 110 or so repertoires were used to score co-occurrence in the validation cohort in a later analysis, because that analysis had no HLA typing for the cohort. While some public TCRs were present in many individuals, most TCR sequences turned up only very rarely across donors. Of the cluster scores, around 95% were above 0 in a later analysis, which found that TCRs clustered in the first cohort also tended to co-occur in the 95 to 150 validation repertoires. In the study, about 150 TCR beta chains were listed as associated with cytomegalovirus. Three of the identified cytomegalovirus-associated TCR beta chains were confirmed in vitro to be specific for cytomegalovirus antigens.

Library generation was performed with the immunoSEQ multiplex PCR assay. Per the authors' processing: A statistical classification framework was built to diagnose cytomegalovirus status from the catalog of TCR beta chain sequences. Sourced from immuneACCESS, this table was stored by TCRdb with only in-frame sequences that have V and J called. A share of the clones is absent; for the studies checked, an unresolved V gene accounts for under half, and the remainder has no known explanation. V and J calls and clone size are copied from that table; D and trimming were computed from the DNA. The sample data list about 74,000 clones, and around 94% of these were observed just once. Of the sample, approximately 2% is held by the ten largest clones. The donors belonged to the validation cohort of about 110 subjects, which was separate from the 666-subject first cohort. V is cut back by 3 bases and J by 4 bases, with 13 bases in the junction unmatched. Including the terminal cysteine and phenylalanine, the CDR3 comprises 17 residues. Kept here is only the CDR3 DNA, which spans 51 bases and is read in frame from base 1. The germline V gene specifies ENHRY as CDR1 and SYGVKD as CDR2.

The sequence was obtained from a woman between 18 and 30 years old in good health and CMV-seropositive. The receptor chain draws on TRBV10-3 and TRBJ1-2; 8 central bases correspond to TRBD1. Sequencing was done on a sample of PBMCs. The DNA sequence reads TGTGCCATCAGTGATGAGGTCCCGACAGGGACAGGCTATGGCTACACCTTC. Translated, it gives CAISDEVPTGTGYGYTF.